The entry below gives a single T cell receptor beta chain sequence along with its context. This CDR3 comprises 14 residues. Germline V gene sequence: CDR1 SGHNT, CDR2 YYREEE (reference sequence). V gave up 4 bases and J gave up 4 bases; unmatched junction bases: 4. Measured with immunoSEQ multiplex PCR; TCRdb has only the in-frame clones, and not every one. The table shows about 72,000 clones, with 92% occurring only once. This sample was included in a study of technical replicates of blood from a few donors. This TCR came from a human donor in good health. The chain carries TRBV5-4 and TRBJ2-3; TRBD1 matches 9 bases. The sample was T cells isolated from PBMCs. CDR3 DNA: TGTGCCAGCAGCAGGACAGGGGACGCAGATACGCAGTATTTT. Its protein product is CASSRTGDADTQYF.